This T cell receptor beta chain was sequenced for a study of T-cell reconstitution after alpha-beta-depleted transplantation in children. The authors prepared the TCRbeta library with unique molecular identifiers. Each CDR3 protein is one row after TCRdb ran MiXCR on the PCR reads. The sample holds 490,000 or so distinct CDR3 sequences, around 12% seen once. The sequence derives from a human donor who donated a stem cell graft to a child with combined immunodeficiency. The input for sequencing was PBMCs from the stem cell graft donor, taken from the stem cell graft.

The CDR3 coding sequence is TGTGCCAGCAGCCCTACTCCAGGAGTCTCACCTAGGTCCTACGAGCAGTACTTC. Its protein is CASSPTPGVSPRSYEQYF. This chain uses TRBV11-2 with TRBJ2-7; D not resolved. Trimming stripped 5 bases from V and 1 base from J, with 24 bases between. Germline CDR1 is SGHAT and CDR2 is FQNNGV. The CDR3 sequence is 18 residues long.